The entry below describes one T cell receptor (beta chain). The sample is drawn from a study of B cell selection in AIRE deficiency. Sequencing used immunoSEQ multiplex PCR; TCRdb keeps in-frame clones, though not all of them. The sample consists of about 24,000 clones, roughly 95% of them appearing once. The CDR3 sequence is 19 residues long. V lost 11 bases to trimming and J lost 0 bases, with 31 bases between them. From germline, CDR1 is ENHRY and CDR2 SYGVKD. Conventional CD4 T cells were sorted as CD4+CD127+ cells. This TCR was sampled from a human donor in good health. The chain couples TRBV10-3 to TRBJ1-1; the D is unclear. Sequenced material: CD4+CD127+ conventional T cells sorted from PBMCs. The CDR3 sequence: CAVSQRTITADHLNTEAFF. In DNA, the CDR3 is TGTGCCGTATCTCAAAGAACAATAACGGCGGACCACCTGAACACTGAAGCTTTCTTT.